This T cell receptor beta chain stems from a study of T cell repertoires in cytomegalovirus infection. Study observations and caveats: HLA-C-restricted CMV clonotypes gave the most frequent clonotype in two of eight donors.

CDR3 length: 11 amino acids. Trimming shortened V by 6 bases and J by 10 bases, and 10 bases separated the two germline ends. One entry per CDR3 protein results from TCRdb running MiXCR on the reads. The data show 350,000 to 400,000 distinct CDR3 sequences, about 35% seen once. The sample holds a few counts of this clonotype. The antigen is undetermined. The rearrangement joins TRBV12-3 or TRBV12-4 to TRBJ2-1; D could derive from TRBD1 or TRBD2 (5 bases each). This sequence originates from a human donor in good health (CMV status not recorded). Some clones in this sample may be carry-over from other donors' samples. Sequencing was performed on cultured PBMCs, taken from culture after CMV antigen stimulation. The CDR3: CASRGTQEQFF. The CDR3 DNA follows: TGTGCCAGCAGGGGGACCCAAGAGCAGTTCTTC.